These T cell receptor beta chains were read from a single sample in a study of blood T cells in healthy people across ages. TCRdb passed the 5' RACE reads through MiXCR, listing each CDR3 protein once. This table has some 780,000 distinct CDR3 sequences, just over 55% appearing once. Sequenced: blood. The source is a man aged 40-50 years in good health. Both conserved end residues are trimmed from each CDR3. Clone size is stated in some rows and not others, as once, few, many or a class when expanded.

CDR3 protein: ASSFIGQQETQY
J gene: TRBJ2-5
V gene: TRBV5-5
clone size: -
CDR3 length: 12

CDR3 protein: ASSSQGSKQF
J gene: TRBJ2-1
V gene: TRBV7-3
clone size: few
CDR3 length: 10

CDR3 protein: ASSLVTSGSVIQY
J gene: TRBJ2-4
V gene: TRBV28
clone size: few
CDR3 length: 13

CDR3 protein: ASSQEGDSGTF
J gene: TRBJ1-1
V gene: TRBV4-2
clone size: -
CDR3 length: 11

CDR3 protein: ASSPRGGEVYEQY
J gene: TRBJ2-7
V gene: TRBV4-1
clone size: -
CDR3 length: 13

CDR3 protein: ASSVSGGSYNEQF
J gene: TRBJ2-1
V gene: TRBV9
clone size: many
CDR3 length: 13

CDR3 protein: ASSALDRFMNTEAF
J gene: TRBJ1-1
V gene: TRBV2
clone size: -
CDR3 length: 14

CDR3 protein: ASSSGTGNSLDTQY
J gene: TRBJ2-3
V gene: TRBV7-3
clone size: -
CDR3 length: 14

CDR3 protein: ASIAIRNPETQY
J gene: TRBJ2-5
V gene: TRBV6-1
clone size: -
CDR3 length: 12

CDR3 protein: SVNSGLLSYEQY
J gene: TRBJ2-7
V gene: TRBV29-1
clone size: -
CDR3 length: 12

CDR3 protein: ASSITAGLANVLT
J gene: TRBJ2-6
V gene: TRBV28
clone size: few
CDR3 length: 13

CDR3 protein: ASSLPTGQGQETQY
J gene: TRBJ2-5
V gene: TRBV5-1
clone size: -
CDR3 length: 14

CDR3 protein: ASSGSGTSQETQY
J gene: TRBJ2-5
V gene: TRBV9
clone size: -
CDR3 length: 13

CDR3 protein: ASSQSYEQY
J gene: TRBJ2-7
V gene: TRBV14
clone size: many
CDR3 length: 9

CDR3 protein: ATGAGPVYEQY
J gene: TRBJ2-7
V gene: TRBV27
clone size: -
CDR3 length: 11

CDR3 protein: ASSVPRDYYNEQY
J gene: TRBJ2-7
V gene: TRBV25-1
clone size: -
CDR3 length: 13

CDR3 protein: ASSTWDREPGANVLT
J gene: TRBJ2-6
V gene: TRBV6-1
clone size: -
CDR3 length: 15

CDR3 protein: ATSDAMSSGANVLT
J gene: TRBJ2-6
V gene: TRBV24-1
clone size: -
CDR3 length: 14

CDR3 protein: ASRGQEGGEKLF
J gene: TRBJ1-4
V gene: TRBV7-3
clone size: few
CDR3 length: 12

CDR3 protein: ASSPGSGLLDQY
J gene: TRBJ2-5
V gene: TRBV5-1
clone size: few
CDR3 length: 12

CDR3 protein: ASRPGLAGANVLT
J gene: TRBJ2-6
V gene: TRBV27
clone size: -
CDR3 length: 13

CDR3 protein: ASSQGAGDLYEQY
J gene: TRBJ2-7
V gene: TRBV4-2
clone size: -
CDR3 length: 13

CDR3 protein: ASSFSMKGHTEAF
J gene: TRBJ1-1
V gene: TRBV6-5
clone size: few
CDR3 length: 13

CDR3 protein: ASSYGGATYEQY
J gene: -
V gene: TRBV6-2/TRBV6-3
clone size: -
CDR3 length: 12

CDR3 protein: ASSATSGRYNEQF
J gene: TRBJ2-1
V gene: TRBV7-2
clone size: few
CDR3 length: 13

CDR3 protein: ASSQDGPQGFINYGYT
J gene: TRBJ1-2
V gene: TRBV4-2
clone size: -
CDR3 length: 16

CDR3 protein: ASSLAESGKAYEQY
J gene: TRBJ2-7
V gene: TRBV5-1
clone size: -
CDR3 length: 14

CDR3 protein: ASSPDSYGGNEQF
J gene: TRBJ2-1
V gene: TRBV5-1
clone size: -
CDR3 length: 13

CDR3 protein: ASSLEGLAGGETQY
J gene: TRBJ2-5
V gene: TRBV5-1
clone size: -
CDR3 length: 14

CDR3 protein: SARELAGMGDTRY
J gene: TRBJ2-3
V gene: TRBV20-1
clone size: -
CDR3 length: 13

CDR3 protein: ASSPFHGGIQY
J gene: TRBJ2-4
V gene: TRBV7-3
clone size: once
CDR3 length: 11

CDR3 protein: ASRATGYHADTQY
J gene: TRBJ2-3
V gene: TRBV6-4
clone size: few
CDR3 length: 13

CDR3 protein: ASSLGLAGVFVSYEQY
J gene: TRBJ2-7
V gene: TRBV5-6
clone size: -
CDR3 length: 16

CDR3 protein: ASSCGIADTQY
J gene: TRBJ2-3
V gene: TRBV27
clone size: once
CDR3 length: 11

CDR3 protein: ASSLQGTSGYEQY
J gene: -
V gene: TRBV12-3/TRBV12-4
clone size: few
CDR3 length: 13

CDR3 protein: ASSLEGPATNEKLF
J gene: TRBJ1-4
V gene: TRBV5-1
clone size: -
CDR3 length: 14

CDR3 protein: ASSPSWDGNIQY
J gene: TRBJ2-4
V gene: TRBV6-2/TRBV6-3
clone size: many
CDR3 length: 12

CDR3 protein: ASSYQTSGGGKTQY
J gene: TRBJ2-5
V gene: TRBV7-2
clone size: -
CDR3 length: 14

CDR3 protein: ASSLADPDRGWGEQY
J gene: TRBJ2-7
V gene: TRBV28
clone size: -
CDR3 length: 15

CDR3 protein: ASSLGLLVNEQF
J gene: TRBJ2-1
V gene: TRBV7-2
clone size: -
CDR3 length: 12

CDR3 protein: SAPHGVADTQY
J gene: TRBJ2-3
V gene: TRBV20-1
clone size: -
CDR3 length: 11

CDR3 protein: ASSAGRRGYNYGYT
J gene: TRBJ1-2
V gene: TRBV28
clone size: -
CDR3 length: 14